This TCR beta chain appears in the sequencing data of a study of CD8 T cells in ankylosing spondylitis. Libraries for TCR beta were made by quantitative 5'-RACE with molecular barcodes. MiXCR, run by TCRdb on the 5' RACE reads, gives a single entry per CDR3 protein. Of 300,000 to 350,000 distinct CDR3 sequences detected, 11% appear once; the ten largest clones hold about 10%. This clonotype came up many times. This CDR3 spans 14 amino acids. V dropped 4 bases and J dropped 7; count of bases not matched to a gene: 7. Germline values: CDR1 SGHRS, CDR2 YFSETQ. The chain is built from TRBV5-1 and TRBJ2-7; the match to TRBD1 covers 11 bases. Material for sequencing was blood, either unsorted or a sorted T cell fraction (not recorded which). This receptor was obtained from a female donor with ankylosing spondylitis or in good health (not recorded which). The CDR3 loop reads CASSIGQGAFEQYF. The CDR3 DNA sequence: TGCGCCAGCAGCATCGGACAGGGGGCGTTTGAGCAGTACTTC. Full variable domain (missing parts from reference TRBV5-1 and TRBJ2-7): KAGVTQTPRYLIKTRGQQVTLSCSPISGHRSVSWYQQTPGQGLQFLFEYFSETQRNKGNFPGRFSGRQFSNSRSEMNVSTLELGDSALYLCASSIGQGAFEQYFGPGTRLTVT.